This T cell receptor beta chain stems from a study of T cell changes during pregnancy in multiple sclerosis. Germline-derived CDR1 and CDR2 are WNHNN and SYGVQD (reference sequence). This CDR3 is built from 16 residues. V lost 2 bases, J lost 7 bases, and 8 bases stayed unmatched. TCRdb keeps only in-frame clones here, not all; method: immunoSEQ multiplex PCR. The table lists 56,000 or so clones, about 85% of them singletons. The chain links TRBV10-1 to TRBJ2-1, with 10 bases that match TRBD2. The source of this sequence is a female donor with multiple sclerosis, enrolled in a pregnancy study. Specimen: CD4+ T cells from peripheral blood mononuclear cells, collected in the third trimester of pregnancy. In DNA, the CDR3 is TGCGCCAGCAGTGAGGCCTCTAGCGGGAGCAGTAATGAGCAGTTCTTC. Protein: CASSEASSGSSNEQFF.